This T cell receptor beta chain was sequenced for a study of T-cell memory formation after mild COVID-19. Study in general: Clusters were largely donor specific.

Trimming shortened V by 3 bases and J by 7 bases, and 16 bases separated the two germline ends. This CDR3 has 15 residues. In germline, CDR1 is SNHLY, CDR2 FYNNEI. General observations from the study: For contracting clones, CD4+ ones sat mainly in CM and EM, CD8+ in EMRA. Clones that shrank (day 15 to 85) were balanced CD4/CD8, whereas later expanders leaned CD4+.

TCRdb redid the calling of the 5' RACE reads with MiXCR, one entry per CDR3 protein. The table shows about 500,000 distinct CDR3 sequences, with roughly 22% occurring only once. Worth noting for this clonotype: What it binds is not known.

Sequencing was performed on PBMCs or a T cell subset sorted from them (not recorded which). The genes are TRBV2 and TRBJ2-1, with D hard to call. This TCR came from an adult woman who had mild COVID-19 (a few samples of this study predate the infection). Cell type and time point are not known. This chain's CDR3 is CASSDLVLNLNEQFF. CDR3 coding DNA: TGTGCCAGCAGTGATCTCGTACTAAACCTTAATGAGCAGTTCTTC.